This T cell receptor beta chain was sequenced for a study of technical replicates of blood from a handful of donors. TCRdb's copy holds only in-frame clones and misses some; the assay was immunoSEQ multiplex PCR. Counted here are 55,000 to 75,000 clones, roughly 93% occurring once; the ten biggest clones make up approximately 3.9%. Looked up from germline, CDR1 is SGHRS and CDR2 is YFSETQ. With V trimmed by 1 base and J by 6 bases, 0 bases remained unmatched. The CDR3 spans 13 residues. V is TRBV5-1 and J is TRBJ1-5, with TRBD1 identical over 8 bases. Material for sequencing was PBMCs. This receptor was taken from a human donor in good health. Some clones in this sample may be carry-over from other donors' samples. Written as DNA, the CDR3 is TGCGCCAGCAGCTTGACAGGGGGTCAGCCCCAGCATTTT. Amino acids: CASSLTGGQPQHF. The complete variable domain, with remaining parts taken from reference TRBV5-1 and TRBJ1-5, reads KAGVTQTPRYLIKTRGQQVTLSCSPISGHRSVSWYQQTPGQGLQFLFEYFSETQRNKGNFPGRFSGRQFSNSRSEMNVSTLELGDSALYLCASSLTGGQPQHFGDGTRLSIL.